The 25 T cell receptor beta chains listed next were all sequenced from one sample in a study of blood T cell repertoires in COVID-19. The data were produced by immunoSEQ multiplex PCR, yet TCRdb's version contains in-frame clones alone and is incomplete. The table shows about 380,000 clones, with around 84% occurring only once. Sequences were obtained from peripheral blood. All receptors derive from a woman under 30 with acute or convalescent COVID-19.

This clone was counted once. This sequence joins TRBV9 and TRBJ2-1; D possibly corresponds to TRBD2 (6 bases). The CDR3 is 16 residues long. Trimming took off 0 bases at V and 4 bases at J, with 14 bases between the two ends. CDR1 is SGDLS and CDR2 is YYNGEE in the germline V gene. The CDR3 region is CASSVVVVAEYNEQFF. CDR3 coding DNA: TGTGCCAGCAGCGTAGTGGTGGTAGCGGAGTACAATGAGCAGTTCTTC.

Only one count was recorded for this clone. The chain carries TRBV5-1 and TRBJ1-1; 7 nucleotides align to TRBD1. CDR3 size: 16 residues. V gave up 3 bases and J gave up 0 bases; unmatched junction bases: 8. In germline, CDR1 is SGHRS, CDR2 YFSETQ. CDR3 sequence reads: CASSSWTGNMNTEAFF. The CDR3 coding sequence is TGCGCCAGCAGCTCCTGGACAGGAAACATGAACACTGAAGCTTTCTTT.

The chain links TRBV7-9 to TRBJ2-5, with TRBD2 as a possible D gene (7 bases). V lost 5 bases to trimming and J lost 2 bases, with 18 bases between them. Germline-derived CDR1 and CDR2 are SEHNR and FQNEAQ (reference sequence). CDR3 length: 16 residues. In DNA form, the CDR3 reads TGTGCCAGCAGCCCAAAGGGGGGGTCATCACAAGAGACCCAGTACTTC. Translated: CASSPKGGSSQETQYF.

The chain links TRBV7-3 to TRBJ2-3; D possibly corresponds to TRBD1 (5 bases). The CDR3 loop spans 16 amino acids. Per germline, CDR1 SGHTA and CDR2 FQGTGA. V lost 5 bases, J lost 1 base, and 16 bases lay in between. The CDR3 DNA follows: TGTGCCAGCAGCACCAAATCGACAGAAGGCACAGATACGCAGTATTTT. It is translated as CASSTKSTEGTDTQYF.

The chain links TRBV11-1 to TRBJ2-5, with D maybe TRBD1 (6 bases). Deletions cut 5 bases from V and 5 bases from J, with 18 bases between. The CDR3 covers 15 residues. CDR1 SGHAT and CDR2 FQDESV come from the germline V gene (reference sequence). This CDR3 is CASSKSPGVVETQYF. The CDR3 nucleotides read TGTGCCAGCAGCAAGAGCCCAGGGGTGGTTGAGACCCAGTACTTC.

The rearrangement links TRBV3-1 (or the pseudogene TRBV3-2) to TRBJ2-1, with 12 positions matching TRBD2. J was trimmed by 8 bases and V by 3 bases; bases with no gene match: 8. CDR3 length: 16 amino acids. Germline V gene sequence: CDR1 LGHDT, CDR2 YNNKEL (reference sequence). The CDR3 DNA reads TGTGCCAGCAGCCAGAACCTAGCGGGAGGGGGGCATGAGCAGTTCTTC. Translation: CASSQNLAGGGHEQFF.

The V gene is TRBV6-2 or TRBV6-3, the J gene TRBJ1-2; D perhaps matches TRBD1 (6 bases). There are 14 residues in the CDR3. Per germline, CDR1 MNHEY and CDR2 SVGEGT. Between the trimmed V and J ends, which lost 6 bases and 6 bases, there was a span of 17 bases. The CDR3 region has the DNA TGTGCCAGCAGCCGCCGGGACAAGTGGGATGGCTACACCTTC. Translated, it gives CASSRRDKWDGYTF.

The J gene is TRBJ2-7, the V gene TRBV4-1, with D maybe TRBD1 (5 bases). Per the germline V gene, CDR1 is MGHRA and CDR2 is YSYEKL. This CDR3 has 16 residues. Trimming left V 1 base short and J 2 bases short, with 15 bases between. CDR3 DNA sequence: TGCGCCAGCAGCCAAGTTTCAGGGCCAGAAGCCTACGAGCAGTACTTC. It translates to CASSQVSGPEAYEQYF.

V and J are TRBV7-7 and TRBJ2-3; D may be TRBD1 (5 bases). The length of the CDR3 is 17 residues. V shed 3 bases and J shed 0 bases, with 16 bases lying between them. CDR1 and CDR2 from the germline V gene are SSHAT and FNYEAQ (reference sequence). This CDR3 reads CASSLLGSAGSTDTQYF. DNA for the CDR3: TGTGCCAGCAGCTTGCTTGGTTCGGCAGGGAGCACAGATACGCAGTATTTT.

The CDR3 sequence: CSVKTGGEDTQYF. The CDR3 nucleotides read TGCAGCGTTAAGACAGGGGGCGAAGATACGCAGTATTTT. The gene calls are TRBV29-1 and TRBJ2-3; TRBD1 matches 10 bases. With 5 bases clipped from V and 5 bases from J, the junction kept 4 bases outside the gene matches. CDR1 and CDR2 (germline): SQVTM, ANQGSEA. The CDR3 is 13 residues long.

V is TRBV24-1 and J is TRBJ2-7; the match to TRBD1 covers 8 bases. The germline V gene encodes CDR1 KGHDR and CDR2 SFDVKD. This CDR3 is 17 amino acids long. The junction had 15 bases not matched to a gene; V was cut back by 5 bases and J by 4 bases. The CDR3 loop is CATSAAPGRTGKYEQYF. The CDR3 nucleotides are TGTGCCACCAGTGCCGCGCCGGGACGGACAGGGAAATACGAGCAGTACTTC.

This chain joins TRBV9 and TRBJ1-1; no clear D. Trimming pared 0 bases from V and 0 bases from J, leaving 9 bases between. This CDR3 spans 15 amino acids. Germline values: CDR1 SGDLS, CDR2 YYNGEE. The CDR3 is CASSVAPVLNTEAFF. The CDR3 nucleotides are TGTGCCAGCAGCGTAGCTCCAGTTCTGAACACTGAAGCTTTCTTT. Full variable domain (outside the CDR3, taken from reference TRBV9 and TRBJ1-1): DSGVTQTPKHLITATGQRVTLRCSPRSGDLSVYWYQQSLDQGLQFLIQYYNGEERAKGNILERFSAQQFPDLHSELNLSSLELGDSALYFCASSVAPVLNTEAFFGQGTRLTVV.

The chain uses TRBV9 and TRBJ2-7; 7 nucleotides align to TRBD2. V gave up 0 bases and J gave up 3 bases; unmatched junction bases: 9. This CDR3 has 16 amino acids. CDR1 and CDR2 (germline): SGDLS, YYNGEE. For the CDR3, the DNA is TGTGCCAGCAGCGTAGGGGGGAGCGGGGCAATCTACGAGCAGTACTTC. Translating gives CASSVGGSGAIYEQYF.

Written as DNA, the CDR3 is TGTGCCAGCAGTTACAGGAGAACAACCTATGGCTACACCTTC. This translates into CASSYRRTTYGYTF. This chain connects TRBV28 to TRBJ1-2, with a possible D match to TRBD1 (5 bases). From germline, CDR1 is MDHEN and CDR2 SYDVKM. The CDR3 spans 14 residues. The V gene lost 4 bases and the J gene lost 4 bases, with 13 bases spanning the gap.

J is TRBJ2-3 and V is TRBV7-2; 13 bases agree with TRBD2. V trimming: 6 bases; J trimming: 8 bases; junction bases outside the gene matches: 8. Germline loops: CDR1 SGHTA, CDR2 FQGNSA. The CDR3 has 15 residues. The CDR3 DNA follows: TGTGCCAGCAGTTTCACTAGCGGGGGGGTCGCTACGCAGTATTTT. Encoded protein: CASSFTSGGVATQYF. The whole variable domain, remainder taken from reference TRBV7-2 and TRBJ2-3, is GAGVSQSPSNKVTEKGKDVELRCDPISGHTALYWYRQSLGQGLEFLIYFQGNSAPDKSGLPSDRFSAERTGGSVSTLTIQRTQQEDSAVYLCASSFTSGGVATQYFGPGTRLTVL.

This clone was observed once. The V and J genes are TRBV15 and TRBJ1-1, with D possibly TRBD1 on 5 matching bases. The CDR3 has 13 residues. V was clipped by 6 bases and J by 1 base, with 9 bases between them. Germline assignment: CDR1 LNHNV and CDR2 YYDKDF (reference sequence). CDR3 in DNA: TGTGCCACCAGAGCCAGGGAGAACACTGAAGCTTTCTTT. Translated, it gives CATRARENTEAFF.

The table lists this clone with a few counts. This sequence joins TRBV6-5 and TRBJ2-1; D ambiguous. The CDR3 spans 13 residues. CDR1 MNHEY and CDR2 SVGAGI come from the germline V gene. V was shortened by 1 base and J by 5 bases, with 6 bases between the two germline ends. The CDR3 reads CASSYFANNEQFF. Here the CDR3 DNA reads TGTGCCAGCAGTTACTTCGCGAACAATGAGCAGTTCTTC.

This chain joins TRBV13 and TRBJ2-1; perhaps TRBD2 as D (5 bases). CDR3 length: 15 residues. Germline V CDR1 and CDR2: PRHDT, FYEKMQ (reference sequence). Deletions cut 4 bases from V and 4 bases from J, with 14 bases between. The CDR3 loop is CASSSSADRYNEQFF. DNA for the CDR3: TGTGCCAGCAGCTCCTCAGCGGATCGTTACAATGAGCAGTTCTTC.

This chain links TRBV3-1 (or the pseudogene TRBV3-2) with TRBJ1-3, with 7 bases that match TRBD1. CDR3 length: 16 amino acids. V lost 4 bases and J lost 3; bases outside the gene matches: 9. Germline V lookup: CDR1 LGHDT, CDR2 YNNKEL (reference sequence). CDR3 in amino acids: CASSPPQGGYGNTIYF. CDR3 coding DNA: TGTGCCAGCAGCCCCCCGCAGGGGGGTTATGGAAACACCATATATTTT.

The rearrangement links TRBV9 to TRBJ2-7; D is perhaps TRBD2 (7 bases). In germline, CDR1 is SGDLS, CDR2 YYNGEE. V lost 0 bases and J lost 0, with 16 bases in between. The CDR3 extends over 17 amino acids. The CDR3 DNA reads as TGTGCCAGCAGCGTAGGGGGGGGCGTAGGGAGCTCCTACGAGCAGTACTTC. It specifies CASSVGGGVGSSYEQYF.

CDR3 coding DNA: TGTGCCATCACCGGGGACAGGTTGCGATCACCCCTCCACTTT. Its protein product is CAITGDRLRSPLHF. The chain has TRBV10-3 and TRBJ1-6; 8 bases align to TRBD1. CDR1 and CDR2 (germline): ENHRY, SYGVKD. CDR3 length equals 14 residues. Losses at the gene ends were 7 bases for V and 10 bases for J; bases not matched to a gene: 9.

The chain joins TRBV5-1 to TRBJ1-1; D unresolved. Germline lookup yields CDR1 SGHRS and CDR2 YFSETQ. With 0 bases removed from V and 5 bases from J, the gap between germline ends came to 11 bases. The length of the CDR3 is 14 residues. The CDR3 loop is CASSLALEDTEAFF. The CDR3 region has the DNA TGCGCCAGCAGCTTGGCACTGGAGGATACTGAAGCTTTCTTT.

In its sample, this clone was seen a few times. The J gene is TRBJ2-5, the V gene TRBV18, with 8 bases that match TRBD2. The CDR3 spans 13 residues. V lost 6 bases and J lost 5; bases outside the gene matches: 5. Germline values: CDR1 KGHSH, CDR2 LQKENI. The CDR3 here is CASSSGGRETQYF. The DNA for the CDR3 is TGTGCCAGCTCGTCGGGAGGGCGGGAGACCCAGTACTTC.

The rearrangement joins TRBV6-6 to TRBJ1-1; D perhaps matches TRBD1 (6 bases). Trimming removed 2 bases from V and 0 bases from J, with 13 bases in between. This CDR3 contains 16 residues. Germline values: CDR1 MNHNY, CDR2 SVGAGI (reference sequence). The CDR3 DNA reads TGTGCCAGCAGTTACGGATGGGGGCGGGTGAACACTGAAGCTTTCTTT. It specifies CASSYGWGRVNTEAFF.

The chain carries TRBV6-5 and TRBJ1-4; D possibly corresponds to TRBD1 (5 bases). Trimming took off 4 bases at V and 12 bases at J, with 15 bases between the two ends. Germline loops: CDR1 MNHEY, CDR2 SVGAGI. This CDR3 is built from 13 residues. CDR3 DNA: TGTGCCAGCAGTTTAATCCCCAGGGAGGAACTGTTTTTT. Translated, it gives CASSLIPREELFF.